This TCR beta chain was documented in a study of blood T cell repertoires in COVID-19. In the original analysis: Amplifying reference gene primers gave estimates of nucleated cell counts. The repertoire was sequenced with immunoSEQ multiplex PCR; TCRdb's copy has only in-frame clones and lacks some. V, J and clone size are taken as reported in that table, and D and trimming were inferred from the DNA itself. The repertoire consists of around 340,000 clones, with more than 70% occurring once and the leading ten covering approximately 0.93%. CDR1 is KGHSH, CDR2 LQKENI, per germline. This CDR3 has 13 residues. V lost 4 bases and J lost 1, with 7 bases in between. This clone showed up just a few times. This same CDR3 is encoded by further DNA sequences in the sample. In terms of age and location, participants ranged from roughly 18 to 95 years and lived in around 22 US areas. Those designated as exposed participants met a COVID-19 case within 2 weeks before study entry.

The sample comprised PBMCs or T cells enriched from blood (not recorded which). The clonotype was recovered from a woman between 25 and 40 years old who had been exposed to COVID-19. This chain uses TRBV18 with TRBJ1-1; the D gene is possibly TRBD1 (5 bases). CDR3 amino acids: CASSLQENTEAFF. The CDR3 coding sequence is TGTGCCAGCTCACTACAGGAGAACACTGAAGCTTTCTTT.